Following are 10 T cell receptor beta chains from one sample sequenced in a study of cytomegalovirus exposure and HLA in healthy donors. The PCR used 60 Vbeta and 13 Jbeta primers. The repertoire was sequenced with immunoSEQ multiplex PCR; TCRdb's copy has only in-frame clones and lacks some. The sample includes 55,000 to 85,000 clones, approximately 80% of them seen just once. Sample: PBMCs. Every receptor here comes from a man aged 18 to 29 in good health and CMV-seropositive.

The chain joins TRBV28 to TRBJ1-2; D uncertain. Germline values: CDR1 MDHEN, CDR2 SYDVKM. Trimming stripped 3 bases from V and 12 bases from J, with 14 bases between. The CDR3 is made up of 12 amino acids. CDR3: CASSLYPGEDTF. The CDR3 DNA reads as TGTGCCAGCAGTTTGTACCCGGGAGAAGACACCTTC.

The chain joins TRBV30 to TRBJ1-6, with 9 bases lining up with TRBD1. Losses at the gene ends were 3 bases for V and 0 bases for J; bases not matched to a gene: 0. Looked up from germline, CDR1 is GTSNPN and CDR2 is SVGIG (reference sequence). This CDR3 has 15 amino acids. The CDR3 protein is CAWRTGGSYNSPLHF. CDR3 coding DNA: TGTGCCTGGAGGACAGGGGGCTCCTATAATTCACCCCTCCACTTT.

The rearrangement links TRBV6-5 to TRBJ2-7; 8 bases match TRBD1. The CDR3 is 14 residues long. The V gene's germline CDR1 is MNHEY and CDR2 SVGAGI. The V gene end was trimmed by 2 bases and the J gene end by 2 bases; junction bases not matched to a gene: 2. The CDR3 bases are TGTGCCAGCAGTTACAGGACAGGGACCTACGAGCAGTACTTC. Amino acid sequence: CASSYRTGTYEQYF.

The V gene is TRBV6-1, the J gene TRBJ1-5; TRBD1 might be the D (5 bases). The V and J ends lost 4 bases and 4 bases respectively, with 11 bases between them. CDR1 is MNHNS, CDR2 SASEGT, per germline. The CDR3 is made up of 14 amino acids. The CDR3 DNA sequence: TGTGCCAGCAGTGCTTCGCAGGGAAATCAGCCCCAGCATTTT. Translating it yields CASSASQGNQPQHF.

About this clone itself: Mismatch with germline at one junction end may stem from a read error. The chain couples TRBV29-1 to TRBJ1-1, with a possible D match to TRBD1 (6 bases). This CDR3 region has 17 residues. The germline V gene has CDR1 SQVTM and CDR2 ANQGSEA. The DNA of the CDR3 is TGCAGCGTCGAAGCGCCCACGGGTAGGGGGATGGGCACTGAAGCTTTCTTT. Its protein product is CSVEAPTGRGMGTEAFF.

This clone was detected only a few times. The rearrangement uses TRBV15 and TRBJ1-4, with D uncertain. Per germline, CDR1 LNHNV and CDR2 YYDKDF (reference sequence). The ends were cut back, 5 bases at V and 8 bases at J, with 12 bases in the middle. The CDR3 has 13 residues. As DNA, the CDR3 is TGTGCCACCAGCGGTGAGCAACGGGAAAAACTGTTTTTT. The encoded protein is CATSGEQREKLFF.

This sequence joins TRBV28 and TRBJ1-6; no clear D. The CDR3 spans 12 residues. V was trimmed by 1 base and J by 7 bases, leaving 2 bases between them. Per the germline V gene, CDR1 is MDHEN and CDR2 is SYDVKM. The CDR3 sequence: CASSLSNSPLHF. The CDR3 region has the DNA TGTGCCAGCAGTTTATCAAATTCACCCCTCCACTTT. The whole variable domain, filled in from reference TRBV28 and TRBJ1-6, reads DVKVTQSSRYLVKRTGEKVFLECVQDMDHENMFWYRQDPGLGLRLIYFSYDVKMKEKGDIPEGYSVSREKKERFSLILESASTNQTSMYLCASSLSNSPLHFGNGTRLTVT.

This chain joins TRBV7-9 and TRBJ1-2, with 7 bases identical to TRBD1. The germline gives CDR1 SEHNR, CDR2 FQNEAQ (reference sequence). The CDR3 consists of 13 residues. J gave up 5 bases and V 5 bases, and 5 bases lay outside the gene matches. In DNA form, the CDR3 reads TGTGCCAGCAGCCCAGGGGGGCTGTATGGCTACACCTTC. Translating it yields CASSPGGLYGYTF.

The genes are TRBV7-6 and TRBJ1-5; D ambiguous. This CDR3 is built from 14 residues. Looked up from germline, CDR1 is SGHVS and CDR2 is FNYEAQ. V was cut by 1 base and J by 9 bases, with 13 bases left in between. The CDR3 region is CASSLGQARGPQHF. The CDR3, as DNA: TGTGCCAGCAGCTTAGGTCAGGCTCGTGGGCCCCAGCATTTT.

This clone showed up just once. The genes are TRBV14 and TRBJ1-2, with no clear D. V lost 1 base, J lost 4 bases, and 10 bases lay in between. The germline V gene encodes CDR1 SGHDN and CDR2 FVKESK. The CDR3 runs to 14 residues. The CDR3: CASSQVRGSYGYTF. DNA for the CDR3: TGTGCCAGCAGCCAAGTACGAGGGTCCTATGGCTACACCTTC.